Each of the 15 T cell receptor beta chains below was sequenced from the same sample in a study of T cells in Graves' hyperthyroidism and ophthalmopathy. Using RNA transcripts as the source, TCR beta CDR3 regions were amplified. The HTBI set primed first-round TCR CDR3 RT-PCR. TCRdb independently ran MiXCR on the multiplex PCR reads; one entry per CDR3 protein. This table holds roughly 510,000 distinct CDR3 sequences, roughly 20% found once. What was sequenced was blood. The receptors stem from a man aged 18 to 35 with Graves' hyperthyroidism.

Ten or more counts support this clonotype. The gene calls are TRBV6-2 or TRBV6-3 and TRBJ2-7; 9 bases line up with TRBD2. This CDR3 is built from 16 residues. The ends lost 3 bases at V and 4 bases at J; junction bases unmatched: 10. Germline assignment: CDR1 MNHEY and CDR2 SVGEGT. CDR3 DNA: TGTGCCAGCAGTTATCCCGAGAGCGGGGGGCCATACGAGCAGTACTTC. Protein sequence: CASSYPESGGPYEQYF.

As to this clonotype: Mismatch with germline at one junction end may stem from a read error. The rearrangement links TRBV4-2 to TRBJ2-2, with 8 bases that match TRBD2. CDR1 is LGHNA and CDR2 is YNFKEQ in the germline V gene. The CDR3 is 17 residues long. DNA of the CDR3: TGTCCCAGCAGCCTCTCCGGGCTAGCGGGGAACACCGGGGAGCTGTTTTTT. It specifies CPSSLSGLAGNTGELFF.

The rearrangement joins TRBV2 to TRBJ2-7, with 8 bases that match TRBD2. V gave up 3 bases and J gave up 1 base; unmatched junction bases: 5. The CDR3 runs to 15 residues. The germline CDR1 and CDR2 sequences are SNHLY and FYNNEI. The CDR3 DNA sequence: TGTGCCAGCAGTGAGGTAGCGGGGACTTCCTACGAGCAGTACTTC. It encodes CASSEVAGTSYEQYF.

Ten or more counts support this clonotype. The CDR3 bases are TGCGCCAGCAGCCCCCCGGGGGACTATGGCTACACCTTC. Amino acids: CASSPPGDYGYTF. The chain uses TRBV5-1 and TRBJ1-2; a weak D match, TRBD1 (5 bases). Looked up from germline, CDR1 is SGHRS and CDR2 is YFSETQ. Between the trimmed V and J ends, which lost 4 bases and 3 bases, there was a span of 10 bases. CDR3 length equals 13 residues.

This clonotype was observed at least ten times. The chain combines TRBV7-9 with TRBJ2-7, with a tentative D call TRBD1 (5 bases). The CDR3 length is 14 residues. Germline V gives CDR1 SEHNR, CDR2 FQNEAQ (reference sequence). Trimming took 0 bases from V and 5 from J, leaving 11 bases between them. DNA of the CDR3: TGTGCCAGCAGCTTAGCCCAGGGTCAGGACGAGCAGTACTTC. This gives the protein CASSLAQGQDEQYF.

This rearrangement joins TRBV20-1 to TRBJ2-7; 8 bases line up with TRBD2. This CDR3 spans 16 amino acids. CDR1 and CDR2 from the germline V gene are DFQATT and SNEGSKA (reference sequence). The V segment lost 2 bases and the J segment 3 bases; nucleotides outside the gene matches: 12. The CDR3 region has the DNA TGCAGTGCTAGACATTCCGTAGCGGGAAGGTTCTACGAGCAGTACTTC. Its protein product is CSARHSVAGRFYEQYF.

The chain links TRBV7-2 to TRBJ1-5; no firm D call. CDR3 length: 12 residues. Germline CDR1 and CDR2: SGHTA and FQGNSA. V was pared by 4 bases and J by 6 bases, with 7 bases between. The CDR3 region is CASSSELQPQHF. CDR3 sequence (DNA): TGTGCCAGCAGCTCCGAACTTCAGCCCCAGCATTTT.

This clonotype was counted ten times or more. The chain couples TRBV19 to TRBJ2-7; D could derive from TRBD1 or TRBD2 (5 bases each). The CDR3 spans 14 residues. Germline CDR1 reads LNHDA; CDR2 reads SQIVND (reference sequence). V lost 4 bases to trimming and J lost 1 base, with 11 bases between them. CDR3 in DNA: TGTGCCAGTAGTACAGGGACGTCTTCCTACGAGCAGTACTTC. Amino acid sequence: CASSTGTSSYEQYF.

The table lists this clonotype with a few counts. One base away lies a much larger clone, so this may be a sequencing read error. CDR3 DNA sequence: TGTGCCAGCATCCTCAAGTCTGGCGGGGGGGCCGTTGAGACCAAGTACTTC. Translating it yields CASILKSGGGAVETKYF. This chain uses TRBV6-1 with TRBJ2-5, with TRBD2 matching over 9 bases. This CDR3 region has 17 residues. Germline CDR1 is MNHNS and CDR2 is SASEGT.

This clonotype has more than one count but fewer than ten. The CDR3 reads CASSSYRAYEQYF. In nucleotides, the CDR3 is TGTGCCAGCAGTAGCTACAGAGCCTACGAGCAGTACTTC. The genes are TRBV28 and TRBJ2-7; D not certain. CDR1 and CDR2 (germline): MDHEN, SYDVKM. With 5 bases removed from V and 2 bases from J, the gap between germline ends came to 10 bases. This CDR3 spans 13 amino acids.

This clonotype was observed many times. This rearrangement joins TRBV2 to TRBJ1-5; D is undetermined. This CDR3 region has 12 residues. V lost 8 bases to trimming and J lost 4 bases, with 9 bases between them. The germline CDR1 and CDR2 sequences are SNHLY and FYNNEI. The CDR3 spells CASGTDNQPQHF. The CDR3 DNA sequence: TGTGCCAGCGGCACGGATAATCAGCCCCAGCATTTT.

The gene calls are TRBV20-1 and TRBJ2-7, with 11 positions matching TRBD1. From germline, CDR1 is DFQATT and CDR2 SNEGSKA (reference sequence). There are 14 residues in the CDR3. Losses at the gene ends were 3 bases for V and 4 bases for J; bases not matched to a gene: 5. CDR3 DNA: TGCAGTGCTAGCCCGGGACAGGGGGTTTACGAGCAGTACTTC. Residues: CSASPGQGVYEQYF.

Only a few counts were recorded for this clonotype. The V gene is TRBV5-6, the J gene TRBJ2-7, with D perhaps TRBD1 or TRBD2 (5 bases each). Trimming took 3 bases from V and 0 from J, leaving 10 bases between them. CDR3 length: 14 residues. CDR1 and CDR2 from the germline V gene are SGHDT and YYEEEE. In DNA form, the CDR3 reads TGTGCCAGCAGCTACGGGACGGTCTCCTACGAGCAGTACTTC. This codes for CASSYGTVSYEQYF.

This clonotype was counted a few times. The chain couples TRBV18 to TRBJ2-6, with 9 bases fitting TRBD1. Trimming at V came to 5 bases and at J to 0 bases, leaving 5 bases not matched to a gene. This CDR3 comprises 17 residues. Germline V gene sequence: CDR1 KGHSH, CDR2 LQKENI. This CDR3 reads CASSVGTGSSGANVLTF. The CDR3 DNA reads as TGTGCCAGCTCAGTCGGGACAGGGAGCTCTGGGGCCAACGTCCTGACTTTC.

In this sample, this clonotype turned up a few times. V is TRBV19 and J is TRBJ2-2, with D maybe TRBD2 (6 bases). The CDR3 runs 12 residues. The germline V and J ends were trimmed by 9 bases and 4 bases, with 9 bases remaining between them. The germline gives CDR1 LNHDA, CDR2 SQIVND (reference sequence). The CDR3 reads CASGGVTGELFF. In nucleotides, the CDR3 is TGTGCCAGCGGAGGGGTCACCGGGGAGCTGTTTTTT.